This T cell receptor beta chain was found in a study of shared clonotypes between healthy human individuals. A note on this clone: Its antigen is currently unknown.

In the original workflow: From ImmunoSEQ came sequences covering only the junction and carrying no quality scores, so filtering differed. Using immunoSEQ multiplex PCR, the repertoire was profiled, and TCRdb retains in-frame clones only, with some absent. The DNA gave D and trimming, while V, J and clone size come from that table. The sample has some 240,000 clones, about 69% seen once. Only Caucasian adults living in Nashville, Tennessee served as donors. V was shortened by 5 bases and J by 7 bases, with 18 bases between the two germline ends. CDR3 size: 15 residues. Germline CDR1 and CDR2: SSHAT and FNYEAQ (reference sequence). Regarding the study as a whole: Sequencing depth was expected to influence donor clonotype sharing. Clonotypes shared by all four sorted-subset donors had higher generation probabilities than non-shared clonotypes.

The chain is built from TRBV7-7 and TRBJ2-1; perhaps TRBD1 as D (6 bases). This clonotype was obtained from a man aged 30 to 39 in good health. Sequenced sample: memory CD4+ T cells sorted from blood. Subset in this sample: CD45RA-negative fraction. CDR3 loop: CASSPNRVRANEQFF. CDR3 DNA sequence: TGTGCCAGCAGCCCCAACAGGGTCCGCGCTAATGAGCAGTTCTTC.